Sequencing of this TCR beta chain was carried out in a study of T-cell reconstitution after alpha-beta-depleted transplantation in children. The sample holds many counts of this clonotype. A library of TCRbeta sequences, prepared with unique molecular identifiers, was generated. TCRdb fed the PCR reads into MiXCR, producing one record per CDR3 protein. The sample contains approximately 270,000 distinct CDR3 sequences, more than 9% of which appear only once. Trimming removed 5 bases from V and 0 bases from J; junction bases left unmatched: 3. The CDR3 extends over 15 amino acids. CDR1 and CDR2 from the germline V gene are MNHEY and SMNVEV (reference sequence).

The TCR sequence derives from a human donor who donated a stem cell graft to a child with SCID. V gene TRBV27 combines with J gene TRBJ2-7; TRBD2 aligns across 11 bases. The material was PBMCs from the stem cell graft donor, obtained from the stem cell graft. Here the CDR3 DNA reads TGTGCCAGCAGTCCAACTAGCGGGAGCTCCTACGAGCAGTACTTC. This sequence encodes CASSPTSGSSYEQYF.